This is a list of T cell receptor beta chains from one sample in a study of cytomegalovirus exposure and HLA in healthy donors. This table comes from immunoSEQ multiplex PCR, and its TCRdb copy is limited to in-frame clones, with some not included. The table counts 120,000 or so clones; roughly 3.5% lies in the top ten. The sample was PBMCs. All receptors derive from a young man in good health and CMV-seronegative. CDR3s include the opening cysteine and the closing phenylalanine or tryptophan. Fields, in order: V gene, J gene, CDR3 protein.

V: TRBV13; J: TRBJ1-2; CDR3: CASSPLQVNYGYTF
V: TRBV6-1; J: TRBJ2-3; CDR3: CASSEDPRTDTQYF
V: TRBV6-1; J: TRBJ2-7; CDR3: CASSTPSVEQYF
V: TRBV9; J: TRBJ2-1; CDR3: CASSVEIAGVDEQFF
V: TRBV6-5; J: TRBJ2-1; CDR3: CASLRQGKNEQFF
V: TRBV2; J: TRBJ1-1; CDR3: CASSEDRGTGLEAFF
V: TRBV28; J: TRBJ1-1; CDR3: CASSLKGAEAFF
V: TRBV5-4; J: TRBJ2-1; CDR3: CASSFPRSGDEQFF
V: TRBV10-2; J: TRBJ2-3; CDR3: CASSESLYSGALTDTQYF
V: TRBV29-1; J: TRBJ1-5; CDR3: CSVGVRGLSYQPQHF
V: TRBV27; J: TRBJ2-7; CDR3: CASSAGRPYEQYF
V: TRBV9; J: TRBJ2-5; CDR3: CASSGGTGRTWYQETQYF
V: TRBV4-1; J: TRBJ2-1; CDR3: CASSQDQASSGGNEQFF
V: TRBV2; J: TRBJ2-7; CDR3: CASSERGNSYEQYF
V: TRBV11-2; J: TRBJ1-3; CDR3: CASRNRGRNTIYF
V: TRBV7-9; J: TRBJ2-1; CDR3: CASKAAGVSYNEQFF
V: TRBV9; J: TRBJ2-7; CDR3: CASSFEVAGGEQYF
V: TRBV5-4; J: TRBJ2-7; CDR3: CASSSGTDAYEQYF